The clone carrying this TCR beta chain showed up just once. Its antigen remains unknown. The data were produced by immunoSEQ multiplex PCR, yet TCRdb's version contains in-frame clones alone and is incomplete. The data contain over 75,000 clones, 85% to 90% of them singletons. The data were obtained in a study of T cell responses to AZD1222 COVID-19 vaccine. General study results and limits: Nearly half of spike-specific TCRs reportedly target unmutated variant regions.

Germline loops: CDR1 MNHEY, CDR2 SMNVEV (reference sequence). Trimming removed 5 bases at V and 3 bases at J, with 10 bases between. The CDR3 spans 13 residues. This sequence originates from an adult in good health. The specimen was peripheral blood, collected on day 0 of AZD1222 vaccination. This chain joins TRBV27 and TRBJ1-2; D may be TRBD1 (5 bases). DNA for the CDR3: TGTGCCAGCAGTCCAGGGTCGTACTATGGCTACACCTTC. Its protein product is CASSPGSYYGYTF.